The rows below give T cell receptor beta chains drawn from one sample of a study of cytomegalovirus exposure and HLA in healthy donors. Generated by immunoSEQ multiplex PCR, the TCRdb table keeps only in-frame clones and is missing some. Of roughly 150,000 clones listed, roughly 79% are singletons. The sample taken for sequencing was PBMCs. Receptors originate from a man aged 35 to 55 in good health and CMV-seronegative. The CDR3 runs from the conserved cysteine through the conserved F or W. A D gene is named only where the DNA matches it firmly. The listing skips clone size in some rows; elsewhere it reads once, few, many or a size class.

d_call	v_call	clone_size	j_call	cdr3_nt	cdr3_aa
-	TRBV28	-	TRBJ2-7	TGTGCCAGCTCGAGGGCCTACGAGCAGTACTTC	CASSRAYEQYF
-	TRBV7-9	-	TRBJ2-3	TGTGCCAGCAGCTTCATTACGGGACTCCGGACAGATACGCAGTATTTT	CASSFITGLRTDTQYF
-	TRBV7-9	few	TRBJ2-3	TGTGCCAGCAGCTTAGTAGGCGGGCTTAGCACAGATACGCAGTATTTT	CASSLVGGLSTDTQYF
-	TRBV14	-	TRBJ1-3	TGTGCCAGCAGCCAAGATCCCCAGAACGGGGACACCATATATTTT	CASSQDPQNGDTIYF
TRBD1	TRBV27	-	TRBJ1-1	TGTGCCAGCAGTTTATTAAGGGACAGATACACTGAAGCTTTCTTT	CASSLLRDRYTEAFF
TRBD1	TRBV5-1	-	TRBJ1-1	TGCGCCAGCAGACCCGTGTACAGGGGAAGTACTGAAGCTTTCTTT	CASRPVYRGSTEAFF
TRBD2	TRBV27	-	TRBJ2-6	TGTGCCAGCCGCGGGGGGTCGGGGGCCAACGGCCTGACTTTC	CASRGGSGANGLTF
-	TRBV11-2	once	TRBJ2-7	TGTGCCAGCAGCTTAGCCCCTTCCGGGGGAGTCGGTTACGAGCAGTACTTC	CASSLAPSGGVGYEQYF
-	TRBV19	-	TRBJ1-2	TGTGCCAGTACCTGGCAAGGATCCGGGGGCTACACCTTC	CASTWQGSGGYTF
TRBD1	TRBV19	-	TRBJ2-7	TGTGCCAGTAACGCCGGGACAGGGTGGTACGAGCAGTACTTC	CASNAGTGWYEQYF
-	TRBV9	-	TRBJ2-3	TGTGCCAGCAGCGTAGCAGGCACAGATACGCAGTATTTT	CASSVAGTDTQYF
TRBD2	TRBV2	-	TRBJ2-5	TGTGCCAGCAGTGAAGTGGGACTAGCGGGAGGGCGAGAGACCCAGTACTTC	CASSEVGLAGGRETQYF
TRBD2	TRBV28	-	TRBJ2-1	TGTGCCAGCAGTGCCTCCGGGACTACTAATGAGCAGTTCTTC	CASSASGTTNEQFF
TRBD1	TRBV7-6	-	TRBJ1-5	TGTGCCAGCAGCTTGTCCGGGACAGGGAATCAGCCCCAGCATTTT	CASSLSGTGNQPQHF
TRBD2	TRBV30	-	TRBJ2-5	TGTGCCTGGAGTCCGGGACTACCGGAAACCCAGTACTTC	CAWSPGLPETQYF
-	TRBV9	-	TRBJ1-6	TGTGCCAGCAGCGTATTGGAGTATTCACCCCTCCACTTT	CASSVLEYSPLHF
-	TRBV10-3	-	TRBJ1-5	TGTGCCATCAGTGGACAACCGGGGAATCAGCCCCAGCATTTT	CAISGQPGNQPQHF
-	TRBV28	-	TRBJ2-7	TGTGCCAGCAGTCTCGACAGGATATACGAGCAGTACTTC	CASSLDRIYEQYF
-	TRBV6-1	-	TRBJ2-7	TGTGCCAGCAGTGAAACGGGGGGCAGGAGACTAGGATTCGTCTACGAGCAGTACTTC	CASSETGGRRLGFVYEQYF
TRBD1	TRBV6-1	once	TRBJ1-1	TGTGCCAGCAGTGGGCTTACAGGGGCCGCTACTTTCTTT	CASSGLTGAATFF
-	TRBV2	-	TRBJ1-2	TGTGCCAGCAGGCTACAGGGAGACTATGGCTACACCTTC	CASRLQGDYGYTF
-	TRBV11-2	-	TRBJ1-6	TGTGCCAGCAGCTTAGAGATCCAACGGGCACCCCTCCACTTT	CASSLEIQRAPLHF
-	TRBV7-9	-	TRBJ1-4	TGTGCCAGCAGCTTCGGGGACGGGGGAATGGAAAAACTGTTTTTT	CASSFGDGGMEKLFF
TRBD2	TRBV5-1	once	TRBJ2-3	TGCGCCAGCAGCCCTCCGGGTAGCGGGAGTCCCCGCACAGATACGCAGTATTTT	CASSPPGSGSPRTDTQYF
-	TRBV20-1	-	TRBJ1-3	TGCAGTGCTAGATACCTAGACACCATATATTTT	CSARYLDTIYF
-	TRBV2	-	TRBJ1-1	TGTGCCAGCAGGCAGGGGCCCATGAACACTGAAGCTTTCTTT	CASRQGPMNTEAFF
-	TRBV9	-	TRBJ1-1	TGTGCCAGCAGCCCCCGAGGGAGCTTT	CASSPRGSF
-	TRBV5-1	-	TRBJ2-1	TGCGCCAGCAGCTTTAGAGAGGAGAATGAGCAGTTCTTC	CASSFREENEQFF
TRBD1	TRBV11-2	-	TRBJ2-2	TGTGCCAGCAGCTCCGGGACAGTAAAAGCCGGGGAGCTGTTTTTT	CASSSGTVKAGELFF
TRBD2	TRBV5-1	-	TRBJ2-1	TGCGCCAGCAGCTTGGCCGGGACTAGCGGCTACAATGAGCAGTTCTTC	CASSLAGTSGYNEQFF
TRBD1	TRBV28	-	TRBJ1-4	TGTGCCAGCACCCCTCCAGGGGGGTCGCGAAAACTGTTTTTT	CASTPPGGSRKLFF
TRBD2	TRBV7-9	-	TRBJ2-5	TGTGCCAGCAGCCCACTAGCGGGGCTAGAGACCCAGTACTTC	CASSPLAGLETQYF
-	TRBV28	-	TRBJ1-1	TGTGCCAGCAGTTTATACGGGGGAGGGAATCAGAACACTGAAGCTTTCTTT	CASSLYGGGNQNTEAFF
-	TRBV14	-	TRBJ2-4	TGTGCCAGCTCCCACCGGGCAGGGAACATTCAGTACTTC	CASSHRAGNIQYF
-	TRBV6-4	-	TRBJ1-1	TGTGCCAGCAGGGACAGTAGCCAGAACACTGAAGCTTTCTTT	CASRDSSQNTEAFF
TRBD1	TRBV4-1	-	TRBJ1-4	TGCGCCAGCAGCCAACTGGGGACAGGTCTGGTCCATAATGAAAAACTGTTTTTT	CASSQLGTGLVHNEKLFF
-	TRBV2	-	TRBJ1-1	TGTGCCAGCACCCCGGAGGCGGGTGAAGCTTTCTTT	CASTPEAGEAFF
TRBD2	TRBV7-3	-	TRBJ2-1	TGTGCCAGCAGCTTAGATCTAGCGGGAGGGCGACGCAATGAGCAGTTCTTC	CASSLDLAGGRRNEQFF
-	TRBV25-1	few	TRBJ1-6	TGTGCCAGCAGTCTCCCGACAGATAATTCACCCCTCCACTTT	CASSLPTDNSPLHF
-	TRBV6-1	-	TRBJ1-1	TGTGCCAGCAGTGAAAGGGGGACAACCGCTTTCTTT	CASSERGTTAFF
-	TRBV7-8	-	TRBJ2-7	TGTGCCAGCAGCTTAGTTCCGCCTAGCGAGTACGAGCAGTACTTC	CASSLVPPSEYEQYF
TRBD2	TRBV2	-	TRBJ2-3	TGTGCCAGCCGTAGGTCAGCGGGGAGCACAGATACGCAGTATTTT	CASRRSAGSTDTQYF
-	TRBV10-3	-	TRBJ2-5	TGTGCCATCAGTGGACAGGACAAAGAGACCCAGTACTTC	CAISGQDKETQYF
-	TRBV4-2	-	TRBJ2-3	TGTGCCAGCAGCCTCACACCAGGGGCGGAGAGCACAGATACGCAGTATTTT	CASSLTPGAESTDTQYF
-	TRBV2	-	TRBJ1-1	TGTGCCAGCAGGGGCAGGGCCGGCACTGAAGCTTTCTTT	CASRGRAGTEAFF
TRBD2	TRBV7-9	-	TRBJ2-5	TGTGCCAGCAGCTCCCCCCTTTCGGGACTAGCGGGAGAGACCCAGTACTTC	CASSSPLSGLAGETQYF
TRBD2	TRBV7-6	-	TRBJ2-5	TGTGCCAGCAGCCTCTCTTTCCCTTCTAGCGGCTACCAAGAGACCCAGTACTTC	CASSLSFPSSGYQETQYF
-	TRBV7-3	-	TRBJ2-7	TGTGCCAGCAGCTTAACGGGGAGCTCCTACGAGCAGTACTTC	CASSLTGSSYEQYF
TRBD1	TRBV5-4	-	TRBJ2-3	TGTGCCAGCAGCTTGGGACGACAGGGGGGCTCAGATACGCAGTATTTT	CASSLGRQGGSDTQYF
-	TRBV5-1	-	TRBJ2-7	TGCGCCAGCAGCCTCGATGGACATGCTGGGTACGAGCAGTACTTC	CASSLDGHAGYEQYF
-	TRBV5-6	-	TRBJ2-3	TGTGCCAGCAGCTGGGCCCCAACGGGGGGCACAGATACGCAGTATTTT	CASSWAPTGGTDTQYF
TRBD2	TRBV7-7	-	TRBJ2-1	TGTGCCAGCAGCCCCCTTTTTGGGGAGGGCAAGGATGAGCAGTTCTTC	CASSPLFGEGKDEQFF
TRBD1	TRBV7-9	-	TRBJ1-1	TGTGCCAGCAGCTTAGACAGGGGATACACTGAAGCTTTCTTT	CASSLDRGYTEAFF
-	TRBV27	-	TRBJ1-3	TGTGCCAGCAGTTTACGTTCTAACTCTGGAAACACCATATATTTT	CASSLRSNSGNTIYF